Sequencing of this TCR beta chain was carried out in a study of cytomegalovirus exposure and HLA in healthy donors. PCR involved 60 Vbeta and 13 Jbeta primers. Sequenced by immunoSEQ multiplex PCR; TCRdb stores in-frame clones only, minus some. The sample consists of tens of thousands of clones, roughly 80% of them appearing once. Trimming removed 4 bases from V and 6 bases from J; junction bases left unmatched: 7. The germline V gene has CDR1 SGHDN and CDR2 FVKESK. This CDR3 region has 16 residues. This sequence joins TRBV14 and TRBJ2-3; the match to TRBD2 covers 13 bases. The sequence derives from a woman aged 30 to 39 in good health and CMV-seropositive. The sequenced sample was PBMCs. The CDR3 DNA reads TGTGCCAGCAGCCGGGGACTAGCGGGACGTGGGGATACGCAGTATTTT. Translating gives CASSRGLAGRGDTQYF.